The 17 T cell receptor beta chains below all came from one sample that was sequenced in a study of radiotherapy plus CTLA-4 blockade in lung cancer. TCRdb keeps only in-frame clones here, not all; method: immunoSEQ multiplex PCR. The sample holds about 94,000 clones, roughly four fifths seen once. The sequencing used peripheral blood, collected from a patient treated with radiotherapy plus ipilimumab. Receptors originate from a human donor with non-small cell lung cancer that progressed on radiotherapy plus ipilimumab.

The rearrangement links TRBV7-9 to TRBJ2-2, with 9 bases aligning to TRBD1. The CDR3 loop spans 13 amino acids. Germline V lookup: CDR1 SEHNR, CDR2 FQNEAQ (reference sequence). With 8 bases clipped from V and 9 bases from J, the junction kept 7 bases outside the gene matches. Here the CDR3 reads CASQQQGARELFF. The CDR3 DNA is TGTGCCAGCCAACAACAGGGGGCCAGGGAGCTGTTTTTT.

This clone was detected only a few times. The chain uses TRBV4-1 and TRBJ1-5; 7 bases are a match to TRBD1. The CDR3 extends over 16 amino acids. V lost 0 bases to trimming and J lost 1 base; unmatched junction nucleotides: 3. From germline, CDR1 is MGHRA and CDR2 YSYEKL. Here the CDR3 DNA reads TGCGCCAGCAGCCAAGATAGGGGGCTAAGCAATCAGCCCCAGCATTTT. The encoded protein is CASSQDRGLSNQPQHF.

This clone was observed a handful of times. The chain is built from TRBV27 and TRBJ1-2; 9 bases map to TRBD1. Germline trimming cut 5 bases from V and 7 bases from J; bases unmatched to any gene: 8. From germline, CDR1 is MNHEY and CDR2 SMNVEV (reference sequence). The CDR3 sequence is 14 residues long. CDR3 residues: CASSPGTGLSGYTF. The CDR3 DNA is TGTGCCAGCAGTCCGGGGACAGGGTTGAGTGGCTACACCTTC.

This clone was picked up one time. The rearrangement links TRBV2 to TRBJ2-7; D is unresolved. Trimming took 2 bases from V and 6 from J, leaving 8 bases between them. Germline assignment: CDR1 SNHLY and CDR2 FYNNEI. The CDR3 has 12 amino acids. CDR3 amino acids: CASSEQGSEQYV. DNA for the CDR3: TGTGCCAGCAGTGAACAAGGGTCCGAGCAGTACGTC.

This clone was observed a single time. This rearrangement joins TRBV28 to TRBJ2-5; D remains unclear. CDR1 is MDHEN, CDR2 SYDVKM, per germline. Trimming stripped 6 bases from V and 1 base from J, with 9 bases between. This CDR3 is built from 13 residues. The CDR3 protein is CASRPDSQETQYF. The DNA of the CDR3 is TGTGCCAGCAGACCAGACTCCCAAGAGACCCAGTACTTC.

V is TRBV5-4 and J is TRBJ2-2; maybe TRBD2 (5 bases). From germline, CDR1 is SGHNT and CDR2 YYREEE (reference sequence). Trimming pared 4 bases from V and 5 bases from J, leaving 6 bases between. CDR3 length: 12 amino acids. CDR3 DNA sequence: TGTGCCAGCAGCGGGGAGACCGGGGAGCTGTTTTTT. Its translation: CASSGETGELFF.

This clone has only a few counts. The rearrangement uses TRBV5-1 and TRBJ2-2; D might be TRBD1 (7 bases). The CDR3 is 16 residues long. The V and J ends lost 4 bases and 5 bases respectively, with 18 bases between them. Per germline, CDR1 SGHRS and CDR2 YFSETQ. CDR3 in DNA: TGCGCCAGCAGCGGAGTGACAGCAGGGGGGACCGGGGAGCTGTTTTTT. Protein product: CASSGVTAGGTGELFF.

This rearrangement joins TRBV28 to TRBJ2-1; 7 bases fit TRBD2. This CDR3 is built from 14 residues. V gave up 4 bases and J gave up 6 bases; unmatched junction bases: 6. Germline V lookup: CDR1 MDHEN, CDR2 SYDVKM. The CDR3 DNA sequence: TGTGCCAGCAGTTCGGCGGGAGACGGCAATGAGCAGTTCTTC. It encodes CASSSAGDGNEQFF.

Of note for this clone: This sample also contains other DNA sequences that code for the same CDR3. The rearrangement joins TRBV5-1 to TRBJ2-6; D tentatively reads TRBD1 or TRBD2 (7 bases each). This CDR3 has 16 residues. Germline CDR1 and CDR2: SGHRS and YFSETQ. V lost 7 bases to trimming and J lost 4 bases, with 18 bases between them. CDR3 nucleotides: TGCGCCAGCTCTAAACAGGGGCGGGGGGGGGCCAACGTCCTGACTTTC. The encoded protein is CASSKQGRGGANVLTF.

The chain recombines TRBV29-1 with TRBJ2-7; D unresolved. Trimming took 6 bases from V and 5 from J, leaving 11 bases between them. Germline V gene data show CDR1 as SQVTM and CDR2 as ANQGSEA. The CDR3 has 11 residues. The DNA of the CDR3 is TGCAGCGTCAGGATAGCTCACGAGCAGTACTTC. Translating gives CSVRIAHEQYF.

The V gene is TRBV5-1, the J gene TRBJ2-5; D possibly corresponds to TRBD2 (7 bases). This CDR3 is 16 amino acids long. V was cut by 4 bases and J by 2 bases, with 18 bases left in between. Germline V gene lookup returns CDR1 SGHRS and CDR2 YFSETQ. The CDR3 is CASSKGLEGEQETQYF. The CDR3 DNA reads as TGCGCCAGCAGCAAAGGACTAGAGGGGGAACAAGAGACCCAGTACTTC.

This chain joins TRBV2 and TRBJ2-3; the D is unclear. CDR3 length: 13 amino acids. V lost 5 bases and J 4 bases, leaving 10 bases between the germline ends. Germline V CDR1 and CDR2: SNHLY, FYNNEI. DNA of the CDR3: TGTGCCAGCAGTACGCGACTTGCAGATACGCAGTATTTT. Protein: CASSTRLADTQYF.

About this clone itself: Other DNA sequences in this sample translate to the same CDR3. The chain joins TRBV9 to TRBJ2-1; D is undetermined. Germline V lookup: CDR1 SGDLS, CDR2 YYNGEE. The length of the CDR3 is 14 residues. Trimming shortened V by 0 bases and J by 3 bases, and 7 bases separated the two germline ends. The CDR3 is CASSVAGSYNEQFF. The CDR3 region has the DNA TGTGCCAGCAGCGTAGCCGGCAGCTACAATGAGCAGTTCTTC.

The genes are TRBV7-6 and TRBJ1-1, with D possibly TRBD1 on 6 matching bases. This CDR3 contains 14 residues. CDR1 and CDR2 (germline): SGHVS, FNYEAQ. V lost 1 base and J 5 bases, leaving 11 bases between the germline ends. The CDR3 loop reads CASSLGGGQTEAFF. CDR3 in DNA: TGTGCCAGCAGCTTAGGTGGGGGGCAGACTGAAGCTTTCTTT.

The rearrangement joins TRBV30 to TRBJ2-5; 10 bases line up with TRBD2. The germline CDR1 and CDR2 sequences are GTSNPN and SVGIG (reference sequence). The CDR3 has 15 residues. Losses at the gene ends were 1 base for V and 4 bases for J; bases not matched to a gene: 6. Written as DNA, the CDR3 is TGTGCCTGGAGTGCTACTAGCGGGACCCCAGAGACCCAGTACTTC. This translates into CAWSATSGTPETQYF.

CDR3 residues: CASSPWPPGGWRGEQFF. CDR3 coding DNA: TGCGCCAGCAGCCCCTGGCCCCCCGGCGGGTGGAGAGGGGAGCAGTTCTTC. This chain links TRBV4-1 with TRBJ2-1, with D maybe TRBD2 (5 bases). CDR1 and CDR2 (germline): MGHRA, YSYEKL. The V end lost 4 bases, the J end lost 10 bases, and 26 bases lay between the germline ends. The CDR3 totals 17 residues.

CDR3 in amino acids: CASSQVRGAEAFF. CDR3 bases: TGTGCCAGCAGCCAAGTCAGGGGAGCTGAAGCTTTCTTT. The chain links TRBV14 to TRBJ1-1, with a tentative D call TRBD1 (6 bases). Looked up from germline, CDR1 is SGHDN and CDR2 is FVKESK. The CDR3 has 13 amino acids. V lost 1 base, J lost 6 bases, and 9 bases lay in between.